This T cell receptor beta chain was documented in a study of identifying expanded T cells in peripheral blood. The CDR3 runs 15 residues. Germline V gene sequence: CDR1 MGHDK, CDR2 SYGVNS. The ends were cut back, 2 bases at V and 2 bases at J, with 11 bases in the middle. The method was immunoSEQ multiplex PCR; TCRdb's version includes in-frame clones alone and lacks a portion of them. The table has tens of thousands of clones, 65% to 90% seen once. The clonotype comes from a person aged 18 to 75 in good health. The chain couples TRBV25-1 to TRBJ2-3, with D unresolved. The material sequenced was blood. CDR3 in DNA: TGTGCCAGCAGTGAAGGAGTCGCTCTCACAGATACGCAGTATTTT. Its protein product is CASSEGVALTDTQYF.